This T cell receptor (beta chain) was retrieved from a study of cytomegalovirus exposure and HLA in healthy donors. Background on the study: Falling in the Caucasian-associated ancestry cluster were roughly 80% of some 400 genotyped donors. Study-wide results and caveats: In vitro, a few CMV-associated chains proved specific for CMV antigens.

PCR was performed using 60 Vbeta and 13 Jbeta primers. The table came from immunoSEQ multiplex PCR; TCRdb's copy has only in-frame clones and leaves some out. This repertoire shows around 90,000 clones, approximately 77% found once; its top ten account for 10%. Each donor was nominally healthy when sampled (though unrecorded immune exposures were likely). Between the trimmed V and J ends, which lost 5 bases and 3 bases, there was a span of 16 bases. The CDR3 sequence is 16 residues long. Germline V gene lookup returns CDR1 SGHTA and CDR2 FQGNSA. With regard to this clone: Its antigen remains unidentified.

This receptor was obtained from a human donor in good health. The sequenced material came from PBMCs. This rearrangement joins TRBV7-2 to TRBJ2-2, with a tentative D call TRBD2 (6 bases). DNA of the CDR3: TGTGCCAGCAGCCCATCCGGGACTCTATACACCGGGGAGCTGTTTTTT. It yields the protein CASSPSGTLYTGELFF.